By its share, the clone carrying this T cell receptor (beta chain) is medium-sized. Its antigen is not identified. TCRdb called the 5' RACE reads again in MiXCR, with one record for every CDR3 protein. The sample has roughly 90,000 distinct CDR3 sequences; about 8.5% are singletons. The data stem from a study of CD8 T cells in ankylosing spondylitis. Regarding the study as a whole: Among TCR beta sequences, a motif of eight highly homologous variants appeared characteristic of ankylosing spondylitis blood. In peripheral blood, disease-linked CD8+ clones occurred at relatively low frequencies.

CDR1 and CDR2 (germline): SGHDT, YYEEEE. V lost 0 bases and J 1 base, leaving 4 bases between the germline ends. The CDR3 runs to 13 residues. The sequenced material came from blood, either unsorted or a sorted T cell fraction (not recorded which). V and J are TRBV5-6 and TRBJ1-1; no clear D. The receptor comes from a male donor with ankylosing spondylitis or in good health (not recorded which). The CDR3 here is CASSLGGNTEAFF. The CDR3 DNA is TGTGCCAGCAGCTTGGGGGGGAACACTGAAGCTTTCTTT.